This passage covers 30 T cell receptor beta chains from one sample sequenced in a study of post-analysis software for immune sequencing data. The TCR beta cDNA libraries contained unique molecular identifiers. Using its own MiXCR run on the PCR reads, TCRdb lists one record per CDR3 protein. The sample shows 350,000 to 450,000 distinct CDR3 sequences, approximately 37% of them seen only once. Their specific antigens are unknown. Study-wide findings and caveats: Compared with controls, patients had more of 4 or 5 TRBV segments, including TRBV5-6, TRBV5-1 and TRBV20-1.

Sequenced input: blood. The origin of the receptors is a girl aged 2-10 years with multiple sclerosis.

The chain is built from TRBV10-3 and TRBJ2-1, with 8 positions matching TRBD1. Per the germline V gene, CDR1 is ENHRY and CDR2 is SYGVKD. The CDR3 has 14 amino acids. V was clipped by 6 bases and J by 5 bases; unmatched bases: 6. In DNA, the CDR3 is TGTGCCATCAGAACCGGGACAGGAGACAATGAGCAGTTCTTC. Translated, it gives CAIRTGTGDNEQFF.

This clonotype came up once. The chain carries TRBV7-8 and TRBJ2-5; the D is unclear. The V end was cut by 6 bases, the J end by 5 bases, with 16 bases between. Per the germline V gene, CDR1 is SGHVS and CDR2 is FQNEAQ. The CDR3 is made up of 14 amino acids. CDR3 sequence (DNA): TGTGCCAGCAGGCAGAACAGCAGGCGGGAGACCCAGTACTTC. This encodes CASRQNSRRETQYF.

This chain uses TRBV21-1 with TRBJ2-7; the D call of TRBD1 is as the table states it, not checked on the DNA. TRBV21-1 is flagged as a pseudogene. The CDR3 has 17 residues. The CDR3 here is CASSKVGRRTGGYEQYF. The CDR3 bases are TGTGCCAGCAGCAAAGTTGGAAGAAGGACAGGCGGCTACGAGCAGTACTTC.

The gene calls are TRBV29-1 and TRBJ2-1; the D gene is possibly TRBD2 (6 bases). The germline V and J ends were trimmed by 6 bases and 7 bases, with 16 bases remaining between them. CDR3 length: 13 amino acids. Germline-derived CDR1 and CDR2 are SQVTM and ANQGSEA. The CDR3 DNA is TGCAGCGTGGAGGGGTTGTCCATAAATGAGCAGTTCTTC. Protein product: CSVEGLSINEQFF.

Only one count was recorded for this clonotype. A junction end diverges from the germline sequence, so it may reflect a read error. The chain uses TRBV4-1 and TRBJ2-3; D is unclear. The length of the CDR3 is 13 residues. Germline loops: CDR1 MGHRA, CDR2 YSYEKL. The CDR3 coding sequence is TGCGCCAACAGCTCCCTCCCCACAGATACGCAGTATTTT. Translating gives CANSSLPTDTQYF.

The gene calls are TRBV4-1 and TRBJ1-1; TRBD1 matches at 9 bases. The CDR3 has 14 residues. Germline loops: CDR1 MGHRA, CDR2 YSYEKL. With 2 bases clipped from V and 4 bases from J, the junction kept 2 bases outside the gene matches. The CDR3 region is CASSQWDRATEAFF. Here the CDR3 DNA reads TGCGCCAGCAGCCAATGGGACAGGGCCACTGAAGCTTTCTTT.

V usage is TRBV29-1 and J usage is TRBJ2-3; the D is unclear. The CDR3 is made up of 14 amino acids. Germline values: CDR1 SQVTM, CDR2 ANQGSEA. With 6 bases removed from V and 0 bases from J, the gap between germline ends came to 13 bases. DNA for the CDR3: TGCAGCGTCTTAATAGTGGCTAGCACAGATACGCAGTATTTT. Amino acid sequence: CSVLIVASTDTQYF.

The chain has TRBV28 and TRBJ2-1; 7 bases line up with TRBD2. From germline, CDR1 is MDHEN and CDR2 SYDVKM. Trimming at V came to 6 bases and at J to 6 bases, leaving 14 bases not matched to a gene. This CDR3 comprises 16 residues. CDR3 nucleotides: TGTGCCAGCAGGCCGCCGGGAGGTATTATTTTCAATGAGCAGTTCTTC. Its protein is CASRPPGGIIFNEQFF.

The V and J genes are TRBV4-2 and TRBJ2-3; 9 positions match TRBD2. The CDR3 has 16 amino acids. Germline V gene sequence: CDR1 LGHNA, CDR2 YNFKEQ. V shed 4 bases, J shed 7 bases, and the junction held 12 bases outside the gene matches. CDR3 sequence (DNA): TGTGCCAGCAGCCCATCTGGCTTAGCGGGGGCCTATACGCAGTATTTT. Protein product: CASSPSGLAGAYTQYF.

The rearrangement uses TRBV28 and TRBJ1-2, with 7 bases lining up with TRBD1. CDR3 length: 14 residues. V shed 5 bases and J 3 bases; nucleotides not matched to a gene: 6. Germline CDR1 and CDR2: MDHEN and SYDVKM. Written as DNA, the CDR3 is TGTGCCAGCAGTGGGATCGGGACAGACTATGGCTACACCTTC. Amino acid sequence: CASSGIGTDYGYTF.

This clonotype was detected only a few times. The chain links TRBV5-1 to TRBJ2-1, with D maybe TRBD2 (6 bases). The germline CDR1 and CDR2 sequences are SGHRS and YFSETQ. V was clipped by 0 bases and J by 8 bases, with 15 bases between them. This CDR3 region has 15 residues. The CDR3 coding sequence is TGCGCCAGCAGCTTGGTTGGGGTATGGAGGGATGAGCAGTTCTTC. It translates to CASSLVGVWRDEQFF.

This clonotype turned up a few times. The V and J genes are TRBV7-9 and TRBJ2-1, with D unclear. V lost 3 bases to trimming and J lost 7 bases, with 4 bases between them. This CDR3 has 11 residues. Per the germline V gene, CDR1 is SEHNR and CDR2 is FQNEAQ (reference sequence). CDR3 DNA sequence: TGTGCCAGCAGCTTCAAAAATGAGCAGTTCTTC. Its translation is CASSFKNEQFF.

This rearrangement joins TRBV28 to TRBJ2-1; D may be TRBD2 (5 bases). Germline V CDR1 and CDR2: MDHEN, SYDVKM. There are 19 residues in the CDR3. Trimming left V 4 bases short and J 10 bases short, with 32 bases between. The CDR3 sequence: CASSSLAQILRGFGKEQFF. In DNA form, the CDR3 reads TGTGCCAGCAGTTCGCTAGCCCAGATCCTTCGTGGTTTTGGTAAGGAGCAGTTCTTC.

V usage is TRBV20-1 and J usage is TRBJ2-1; TRBD2 aligns across 10 bases. Germline-derived CDR1 and CDR2 are DFQATT and SNEGSKA (reference sequence). This CDR3 spans 19 amino acids. Trimming at V came to 0 bases and at J to 1 base, leaving 12 bases not matched to a gene. The CDR3 spells CSARDHQRGGFLSYNEQFF. The CDR3 DNA is TGCAGTGCTAGAGATCATCAGCGGGGGGGGTTCTTGTCCTACAATGAGCAGTTCTTC.

In the case of this clonotype: One end of the junction fails to match germline, which may point to a read error. The chain has TRBV7-9 and TRBJ2-1, with 12 bases fitting TRBD2. The CDR3 contains 17 residues. Germline V gene lookup returns CDR1 SEHNR and CDR2 FQNEAQ (reference sequence). Here the CDR3 DNA reads TGTGTCAGCAGCTTCAGGACTAGCGGGGCAAACTACAATGAGCAGTTCTTC. It specifies CVSSFRTSGANYNEQFF.

The rearrangement joins TRBV6-5 to TRBJ2-7; D perhaps matches TRBD2 (6 bases). Trimming removed 2 bases from V and 7 bases from J, with 6 bases in between. Germline V gene data show CDR1 as MNHEY and CDR2 as SVGAGI. This CDR3 spans 11 amino acids. The CDR3 is CASSYAGEQYF. The CDR3 DNA sequence: TGTGCCAGCAGTTACGCGGGAGAGCAGTACTTC.

This chain connects TRBV12-3 or TRBV12-4 to TRBJ2-4; a possible D gene is TRBD1 (5 bases). V lost 6 bases, J lost 7 bases, and 10 bases lay in between. CDR3 size: 12 residues. CDR3 protein: CASSPGHNIQYF. DNA of the CDR3: TGTGCCAGCAGCCCCGGACATAACATTCAGTACTTC.

The chain combines TRBV18 with TRBJ1-1; D not certain. V shed 0 bases and J shed 5 bases, with 7 bases lying between them. Germline loops: CDR1 KGHSH, CDR2 LQKENI. This CDR3 is built from 13 residues. The CDR3 is CASSPPRQTEAFF. In nucleotides, the CDR3 is TGTGCCAGCTCACCACCCCGGCAAACTGAAGCTTTCTTT.

The chain has TRBV9 and TRBJ2-5, with 10 bases identical to TRBD2. Germline V gene data show CDR1 as SGDLS and CDR2 as YYNGEE. V gave up 0 bases and J gave up 5 bases; unmatched junction bases: 7. The CDR3 loop spans 16 amino acids. This CDR3 is CASSVDPSGRGETQYF. The CDR3 coding sequence is TGTGCCAGCAGCGTAGACCCTAGCGGGAGAGGCGAGACCCAGTACTTC.

This clonotype turned up a few times. J is TRBJ2-4 and V is TRBV27; 10 bases align to TRBD1. Looked up from germline, CDR1 is MNHEY and CDR2 is SMNVEV (reference sequence). The CDR3 contains 15 residues. With 5 bases clipped from V and 5 bases from J, the junction kept 6 bases outside the gene matches. The CDR3: CASSKYGTGENIQYF. In DNA, the CDR3 is TGTGCCAGCAGTAAATACGGGACAGGGGAAAACATTCAGTACTTC.

The chain links TRBV29-1 to TRBJ2-2, with TRBD2 as a possible D gene (5 bases). The length of the CDR3 is 14 residues. The germline V gene has CDR1 SQVTM and CDR2 ANQGSEA. V was trimmed by 7 bases and J by 4 bases, leaving 16 bases between them. This CDR3 is CSGGNGASTGELFF. CDR3 sequence (DNA): TGCAGCGGAGGGAATGGCGCCTCCACCGGGGAGCTGTTTTTT.

This clonotype was detected a few times. This chain joins TRBV10-2 and TRBJ2-7, with unresolved D. Germline lookup yields CDR1 WSHSY and CDR2 SAAADI. V lost 10 bases to trimming and J lost 4 bases, with 14 bases between them. CDR3 length equals 12 residues. This CDR3 reads CATRPGGYEQYF. CDR3 bases: TGCGCCACCCGTCCGGGTGGGTACGAGCAGTACTTC.

Only a few counts were recorded for this clonotype. The rearrangement joins TRBV7-9 to TRBJ2-1; no firm D call. Germline V lookup: CDR1 SEHNR, CDR2 FQNEAQ (reference sequence). The CDR3 is 13 residues long. Trimming pared 3 bases from V and 7 bases from J, leaving 10 bases between. Here the CDR3 DNA reads TGTGCCAGCAGCTTCTTAAATAGTAATGAGCAGTTCTTC. Amino acids: CASSFLNSNEQFF.

This clonotype appeared a few times. The V call is TRBV7-3, the J call TRBJ2-1; TRBD1 aligns across 9 bases. The junction had 7 bases not matched to a gene; V was cut back by 5 bases and J by 2 bases. CDR1 is SGHTA, CDR2 FQGTGA, per germline. The CDR3 runs 16 residues. The CDR3 is CASSPMGTGTYNEQFF. The CDR3 DNA is TGTGCCAGCAGCCCGATGGGGACAGGGACCTACAATGAGCAGTTCTTC.

V and J are TRBV6-5 and TRBJ2-7, with TRBD2 matching over 13 bases. With the DNA end fitting TRBJ2-5 better, the J assignment may be wrong. The CDR3 has 14 amino acids. Per germline, CDR1 MNHEY and CDR2 SVGAGI. CDR3 sequence reads: CASSWGLAGETQYF. Written as DNA, the CDR3 is TGTGCCAGCAGTTGGGGACTAGCGGGGGAGACCCAGTACTTC.

This clonotype came up a few times. The chain joins TRBV7-8 to TRBJ1-1; D might be TRBD1 (5 bases). The CDR3 length is 17 residues. Trimming pared 5 bases from V and 3 bases from J, leaving 22 bases between. Germline V gives CDR1 SGHVS, CDR2 FQNEAQ. The CDR3 spells CASSTIIGRGADTEAFF. In DNA, the CDR3 is TGTGCCAGCAGCACCATTATTGGGCGAGGGGCGGACACTGAAGCTTTCTTT.

This chain uses TRBV6-2 or TRBV6-3 with TRBJ2-1; 10 bases are a match to TRBD2. Germline values: CDR1 MNHEY, CDR2 SVGEGT. Losses at the gene ends were 6 bases for V and 6 bases for J; bases not matched to a gene: 8. This CDR3 has 15 residues. As DNA, the CDR3 is TGTGCCAGCAGCACCACCGGGACTAGCGTCAATGAGCAGTTCTTC. Its translation is CASSTTGTSVNEQFF.

This chain joins TRBV6-2 or TRBV6-3 and TRBJ2-3; 13 bases are shared with TRBD2. V lost 6 bases to trimming and J lost 0 bases; unmatched junction nucleotides: 6. Germline assignment: CDR1 MNHEY and CDR2 SVGEGT. The CDR3 loop spans 17 amino acids. CDR3 in DNA: TGTGCCAGCAGACAAGGGACTAGCGGGAAAAGCACAGATACGCAGTATTTT. This encodes CASRQGTSGKSTDTQYF.

This clonotype was counted between two and nine times. J is TRBJ1-4 and V is TRBV29-1; TRBD1 matches at 9 bases. CDR1 is SQVTM, CDR2 ANQGSEA, per germline. V lost 4 bases and J lost 8; bases outside the gene matches: 2. The CDR3 has 12 residues. CDR3 loop: CSVGTGGEKLFF. The DNA for the CDR3 is TGCAGCGTTGGAACAGGGGGCGAAAAACTGTTTTTT.

This chain connects TRBV7-8 to TRBJ1-6, with 8 bases identical to TRBD1. This CDR3 is built from 16 residues. The V gene end was trimmed by 5 bases and the J gene end by 7 bases; junction bases not matched to a gene: 10. Germline V gene data show CDR1 as SGHVS and CDR2 as FQNEAQ. CDR3 region: CASSVEAGQGNSPLHF. In nucleotides, the CDR3 is TGTGCCAGCAGCGTAGAAGCAGGACAGGGCAATTCACCCCTCCACTTT.